This TCR beta chain was observed in a study of CD8 T cells in ankylosing spondylitis. Libraries for TCR beta were made by quantitative 5'-RACE with molecular barcodes. TCRdb reprocessed the 5' RACE reads via MiXCR and lists one record per CDR3 protein. The table includes about 480,000 distinct CDR3 sequences, about 15% detected once. This clonotype came up once. Antigen unknown. Study-wide findings and caveats: Made up of several highly homologous variants, a TCR beta motif appeared characteristic of ankylosing spondylitis blood. Reportedly, matched ankylosing spondylitis synovial fluid was significantly enriched for disease-linked clones. Some motif variants were previously reported in reactive arthritis synovial fluid and blood.

Germline V gene data show CDR1 as LGHDT and CDR2 as YNNKEL (reference sequence). The V end lost 4 bases, the J end lost 8 bases, and 20 bases lay between the germline ends. There are 15 residues in the CDR3. The sequence was collected from a male donor with ankylosing spondylitis. Sequenced sample: blood, either unsorted or a sorted T cell fraction (not recorded which). The V and J genes are TRBV3-1 and TRBJ1-2; D is possibly TRBD1 (6 bases). The CDR3 DNA follows: TGTGCCAGCAGCCTTTCTCTGGACAGCGCCGAAGGCTACACCTTC. Translation: CASSLSLDSAEGYTF.